The next 25 T cell receptor beta chains were all read from a single sample in a study of CXCR3-negative and CXCR3-positive naive CD8 T cells. Via 5' RACE with UMI labels, TRB cDNA libraries were prepared. TCRdb re-analyzed the 5' RACE reads; it lists each CDR3 protein once, without DNA. The sample totals just over 60,000 distinct CDR3 sequences. The sequenced material came from naive CXCR3- CD8+ T cells from blood. Subset: CD45RO-CCR7+CD27+CD95- naive CD8+ T cells lacking CXCR3 (TNR3-). Receptor source: a human donor in good health. Some clones in this sample may be carry-over from other donors' samples.

This sequence joins TRBV9 and TRBJ1-1; TCRdb gives TRBD1 as the D gene, but with no DNA this cannot be confirmed. Germline V lookup: CDR1 SGDLS, CDR2 YYNGEE. This CDR3 has 15 residues. CDR3 protein: CASSQWGGTNTEAFF.

The chain uses TRBV7-9 and TRBJ1-2; as DNA is missing, the TRBD1 call by TCRdb cannot be tested. Germline-derived CDR1 and CDR2 are SEHNR and FQNEAQ (reference sequence). The CDR3 is made up of 14 amino acids. CDR3 loop: CASVGTGSYYGYTF. Filled out from reference TRBV7-9 and TRBJ1-2, the complete variable domain reads DTGVSQNPRHKITKRGQNVTFRCDPISEHNRLYWYRQTLGQGPEFLTYFQNEAQLEKSRLLSDRFSAERPKGSFSTLEIQRTEQGDSAMYLCASVGTGSYYGYTFGSGTRLTVV.

The rearrangement uses TRBV7-8 and TRBJ2-5; TCRdb proposes TRBD2, but this gene call is untestable without DNA. Germline CDR1 SGHVS, CDR2 FQNEAQ. This CDR3 is 17 amino acids long. The chain's CDR3 is CASRAPILAGGLETQYF.

The V gene is TRBV6-2 or TRBV6-3, the J gene TRBJ2-1; TCRdb returns TRBD2, unconfirmable since there is no DNA. The CDR3 is made up of 16 amino acids. The germline CDR1 and CDR2 sequences are MNHEY and SVGEGT. The CDR3 reads CASTLAGSALYNEQFF.

This chain links TRBV7-2 with TRBJ2-7. The CDR3 contains 12 residues. Germline V gene lookup returns CDR1 SGHTA and CDR2 FQGNSA. The CDR3 sequence is CASLATPYEQYF.

V is TRBV7-2 and J is TRBJ2-7; TCRdb returns TRBD1, unconfirmable since there is no DNA. The CDR3 extends over 15 amino acids. The germline CDR1 and CDR2 sequences are SGHTA and FQGNSA. CDR3 sequence reads: CASRSPGQGNGEQYF.

V and J are TRBV29-1 and TRBJ2-1; the TCRdb call, TRBD1, lacks DNA for checking. Germline V gene sequence: CDR1 SQVTM, CDR2 ANQGSEA. This CDR3 contains 15 residues. This chain's CDR3 is CSVDRQGARLNEQFF.

J is TRBJ2-7 and V is TRBV19; TCRdb reports TRBD1, a call that lacks DNA to check it against. The CDR3 spans 15 residues. Looked up from germline, CDR1 is LNHDA and CDR2 is SQIVND (reference sequence). The CDR3 reads CASSITTGGMYEQYF.

CDR3: CSVEKFGDSYNEQFF. The V call is TRBV29-1, the J call TRBJ2-1. This CDR3 has 15 amino acids. Germline V gives CDR1 SQVTM, CDR2 ANQGSEA.

This sequence joins TRBV7-9 and TRBJ2-1; TCRdb picks TRBD2, but there is no DNA to check that call. CDR3 length equals 16 residues. Germline CDR1 reads SEHNR; CDR2 reads FQNEAQ (reference sequence). CDR3 in amino acids: CASTSWREKSYNEQFF.

This sequence joins TRBV20-1 and TRBJ1-1; the D call of TRBD1 rests on TCRdb alone, since no DNA is present to check it. The CDR3 sequence is 13 residues long. Per germline, CDR1 DFQATT and CDR2 SNEGSKA (reference sequence). This CDR3 reads CSARGGGSTEAFF.

The gene calls are TRBV5-1 and TRBJ1-1. Looked up from germline, CDR1 is SGHRS and CDR2 is YFSETQ. The CDR3 consists of 15 residues. The CDR3 protein is CASSLSDPTGTEAFF. Looking up the rest from reference TRBV5-1 and TRBJ1-1 gives the full variable domain: KAGVTQTPRYLIKTRGQQVTLSCSPISGHRSVSWYQQTPGQGLQFLFEYFSETQRNKGNFPGRFSGRQFSNSRSEMNVSTLELGDSALYLCASSLSDPTGTEAFFGQGTRLTVV.

The chain employs TRBV20-1 and TRBJ2-7; the D gene TCRdb calls, TRBD2, cannot be checked with no DNA. The CDR3 runs 13 residues. Germline values: CDR1 DFQATT, CDR2 SNEGSKA (reference sequence). This chain's CDR3 is CSAYSGNTYEQYF.

J is TRBJ1-1 and V is TRBV29-1. CDR1 and CDR2 from the germline V gene are SQVTM and ANQGSEA. This CDR3 has 12 residues. The CDR3 sequence: CSVEGYSPEAFF.

The CDR3 spells CASSLFGTRHGAASGANVLTF. The V and J genes are TRBV7-3 and TRBJ2-6; absent DNA, TCRdb's TRBD1 call cannot be checked. Germline values: CDR1 SGHTA, CDR2 FQGTGA. The CDR3 totals 21 residues.

The chain links TRBV7-2 to TRBJ2-7; no DNA is available, so the TRBD2 call from TCRdb remains unchecked. This CDR3 has 12 amino acids. In germline, CDR1 is SGHTA, CDR2 FQGNSA. The CDR3 loop is CASSFGGGEQYF.

J is TRBJ2-3 and V is TRBV4-1; there is no DNA to check the TCRdb D call of TRBD2. CDR1 is MGHRA, CDR2 YSYEKL, per germline. The CDR3 totals 21 residues. CDR3 region: CASSQDPAVGGVPSSTDTQYF.

This clonotype is identified as medium-sized (0.01 to 0.1%) from frequency. CDR3 loop: CASSSTSGGLYNEQFF. The chain combines TRBV27 with TRBJ2-1; TCRdb proposes TRBD2, but this gene call is untestable without DNA. CDR1 is MNHEY and CDR2 is SMNVEV in the germline V gene (reference sequence). The CDR3 length is 16 residues.

V and J are TRBV9 and TRBJ2-1; the D gene TCRdb calls, TRBD1, cannot be checked with no DNA. There are 16 residues in the CDR3. Germline V CDR1 and CDR2: SGDLS, YYNGEE. The CDR3 reads CASSENNRVSYNEQFF.

This chain uses TRBV5-1 with TRBJ2-7; TCRdb reports TRBD1, a call that lacks DNA to check it against. The CDR3 has 15 residues. Germline V gene sequence: CDR1 SGHRS, CDR2 YFSETQ. The CDR3 protein is CASSSQGAISYEQYF.

The CDR3 region is CASSLVGQGGGKVTAEAFF. The chain couples TRBV5-1 to TRBJ1-1; the D call of TRBD1 rests on TCRdb alone, since no DNA is present to check it. The CDR3 is made up of 19 amino acids. Germline loops: CDR1 SGHRS, CDR2 YFSETQ.

The rearrangement joins TRBV28 to TRBJ1-1; TCRdb's D gene call, TRBD1, goes unchecked for lack of DNA. The V gene's germline CDR1 is MDHEN and CDR2 SYDVKM. The CDR3 consists of 16 residues. CDR3 amino acids: CASRRLSRGSGTEAFF.

V usage is TRBV4-2 and J usage is TRBJ1-2. Per the germline V gene, CDR1 is LGHNA and CDR2 is YNFKEQ. The CDR3 has 14 amino acids. The CDR3 here is CASSQDSPAYGYTF.

This chain links TRBV28 with TRBJ1-1; TCRdb designates TRBD1, a call that cannot be tested without DNA. CDR1 is MDHEN, CDR2 SYDVKM, per germline. CDR3 length: 14 residues. CDR3 loop: CASRILGANTEAFF.

The rearrangement joins TRBV12-3 or TRBV12-4 to TRBJ2-1; TCRdb outputs TRBD2, but without DNA this stays unchecked. This CDR3 contains 16 residues. The CDR3 here is CASSPPSGSRYNEQFF.